A selection of T cell receptor beta chains follows, all from one sample in a study of cytomegalovirus exposure and HLA in healthy donors. Measured with immunoSEQ multiplex PCR; TCRdb has only the in-frame clones, and not every one. Recorded for this sample: around 100,000 clones. The specimen was PBMCs. These receptors were obtained from a man aged 35 to 55 in good health and CMV-seropositive. The CDR3 runs from the conserved cysteine through the conserved F or W.

cdr3_aa,j_call,v_call
CASSSGLAGGVDGPDTQYF,TRBJ2-3,TRBV27
CAISDSGNYGYTF,TRBJ1-2,TRBV10-3
CASSLSATSGSRDTQYF,TRBJ2-3,TRBV7-3
CASSLDFGGETQYF,TRBJ2-5,TRBV11-2
CASTGQAYGYTF,TRBJ1-2,TRBV18
CARPPTRVSSYEQYF,TRBJ2-7,TRBV6-7
CASSPVGGQGSTGELFF,TRBJ2-2,TRBV18
CASTFPPHTGTSSYNEQFF,TRBJ2-1,TRBV11-2
CSATPGETQYF,TRBJ2-5,TRBV20-1
CASSSSGKVNTEAFF,TRBJ1-1,TRBV28
CASSSKGQGINRGDGYTF,TRBJ1-2,TRBV4-1
CASSMTGPIPVLTF,TRBJ2-6,TRBV28
CASSYDSGELFF,TRBJ2-2,TRBV28
CASSLERLAHTDTQYF,TRBJ2-3,TRBV7-9
CASRPGIGDSGEQYF,TRBJ2-7,TRBV6-5
CASSPLPATGPGQPQHF,TRBJ1-5,TRBV18
CASSDTYYGYTF,TRBJ1-2,TRBV2
CASSFISSNQPQHF,TRBJ1-5,TRBV7-2
CASSLQGAVEQYF,TRBJ2-7,TRBV27
CASSLDRGDTQYF,TRBJ2-3,TRBV11-2
CASSYRAGKQETQYF,TRBJ2-5,TRBV5-6
CASSLAPFGELFF,TRBJ2-2,TRBV7-2
CASSYGPGYEQYF,TRBJ2-7,TRBV6-5
CSVSHVAGVADTQYF,TRBJ2-3,TRBV29-1
CASSQEGALRQFF,TRBJ2-1,TRBV4-2
CASSRTSQETQYF,TRBJ2-5,TRBV5-4
CATSRDRQGGLLNYGYTF,TRBJ1-2,TRBV15